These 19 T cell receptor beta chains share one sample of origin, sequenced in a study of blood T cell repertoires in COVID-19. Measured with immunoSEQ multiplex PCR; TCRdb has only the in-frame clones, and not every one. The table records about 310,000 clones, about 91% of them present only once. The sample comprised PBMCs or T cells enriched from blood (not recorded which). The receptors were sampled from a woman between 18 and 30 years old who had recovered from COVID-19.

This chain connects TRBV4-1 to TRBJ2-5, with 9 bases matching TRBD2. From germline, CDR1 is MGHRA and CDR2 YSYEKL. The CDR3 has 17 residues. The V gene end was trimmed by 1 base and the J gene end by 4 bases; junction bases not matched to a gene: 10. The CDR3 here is CASSQGAGGSTGETQYF. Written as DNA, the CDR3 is TGCGCCAGCAGCCAAGGAGCGGGAGGATCAACGGGAGAGACCCAGTACTTC.

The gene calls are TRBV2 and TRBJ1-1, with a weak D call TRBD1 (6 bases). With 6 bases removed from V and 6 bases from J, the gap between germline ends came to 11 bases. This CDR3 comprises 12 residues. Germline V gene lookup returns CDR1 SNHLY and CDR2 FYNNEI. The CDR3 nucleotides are TGTGCCAGCAGGACCACAGGGTCTGAAGCTTTCTTT. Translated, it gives CASRTTGSEAFF.

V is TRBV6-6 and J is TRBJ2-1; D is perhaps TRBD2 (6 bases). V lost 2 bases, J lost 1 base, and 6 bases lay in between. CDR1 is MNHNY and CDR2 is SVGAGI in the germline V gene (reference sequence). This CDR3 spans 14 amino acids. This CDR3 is CASSYGRSYNEQFF. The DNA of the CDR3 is TGTGCCAGCAGTTACGGGAGGTCCTACAATGAGCAGTTCTTC.

For the CDR3, the DNA is TGTGCCAGCAGCGCTAGCGGGGGGGCCTCAGATACGCAGTATTTT. This sequence encodes CASSASGGASDTQYF. This rearrangement joins TRBV9 to TRBJ2-3; 12 bases line up with TRBD2. There are 15 residues in the CDR3. The junction had 3 bases not matched to a gene; V was cut back by 3 bases and J by 4 bases. Germline CDR1 SGDLS, CDR2 YYNGEE. Drawing the rest from reference TRBV9 and TRBJ2-3, the complete variable domain is DSGVTQTPKHLITATGQRVTLRCSPRSGDLSVYWYQQSLDQGLQFLIQYYNGEERAKGNILERFSAQQFPDLHSELNLSSLELGDSALYFCASSASGGASDTQYFGPGTRLTVL.

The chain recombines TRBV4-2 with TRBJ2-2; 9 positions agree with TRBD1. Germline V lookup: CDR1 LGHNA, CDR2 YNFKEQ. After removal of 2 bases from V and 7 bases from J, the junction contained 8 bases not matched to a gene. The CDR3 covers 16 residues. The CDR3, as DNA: TGTGCCAGCAGCCAAACTGGGACAGGGACGGGCGGGGAGCTGTTTTTT. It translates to CASSQTGTGTGGELFF.

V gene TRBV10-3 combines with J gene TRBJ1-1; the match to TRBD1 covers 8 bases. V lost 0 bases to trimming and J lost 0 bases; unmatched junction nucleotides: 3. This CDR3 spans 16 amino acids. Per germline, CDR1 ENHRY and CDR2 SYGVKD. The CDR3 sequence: CAISESAGGMNTEAFF. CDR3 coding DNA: TGTGCCATCAGTGAGTCGGCAGGGGGCATGAACACTGAAGCTTTCTTT.

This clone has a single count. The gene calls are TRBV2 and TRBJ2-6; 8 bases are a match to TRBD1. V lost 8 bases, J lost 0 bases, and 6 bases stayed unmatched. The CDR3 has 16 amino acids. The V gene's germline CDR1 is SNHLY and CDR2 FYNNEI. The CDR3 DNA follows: TGTGCCAGCGCCCGGGACAGGAGCTCTGGGGCCAACGTCCTGACTTTC. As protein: CASARDRSSGANVLTF.

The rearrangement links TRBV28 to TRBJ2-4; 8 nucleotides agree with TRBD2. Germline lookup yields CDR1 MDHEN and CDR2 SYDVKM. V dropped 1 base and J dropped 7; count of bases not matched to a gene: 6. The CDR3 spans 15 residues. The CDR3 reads CASSLSAGGGNIQYF. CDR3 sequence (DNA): TGTGCCAGCAGTTTATCGGCGGGAGGCGGGAACATTCAGTACTTC. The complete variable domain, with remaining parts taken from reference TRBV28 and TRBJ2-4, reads DVKVTQSSRYLVKRTGEKVFLECVQDMDHENMFWYRQDPGLGLRLIYFSYDVKMKEKGDIPEGYSVSREKKERFSLILESASTNQTSMYLCASSLSAGGGNIQYFGAGTRLSVL.

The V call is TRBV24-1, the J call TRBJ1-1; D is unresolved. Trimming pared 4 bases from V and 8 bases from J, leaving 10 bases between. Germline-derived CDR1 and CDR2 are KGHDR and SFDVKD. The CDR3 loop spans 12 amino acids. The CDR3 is CATSDPGSEAFF. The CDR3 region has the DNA TGTGCCACCAGTGACCCCGGGAGCGAAGCTTTCTTT.

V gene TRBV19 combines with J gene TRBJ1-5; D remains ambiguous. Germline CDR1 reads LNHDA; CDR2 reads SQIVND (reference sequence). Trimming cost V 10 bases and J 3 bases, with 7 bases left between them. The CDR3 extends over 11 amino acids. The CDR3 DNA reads TGTGCCACTCACTTCAATCAGCCCCAGCATTTT. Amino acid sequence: CATHFNQPQHF.

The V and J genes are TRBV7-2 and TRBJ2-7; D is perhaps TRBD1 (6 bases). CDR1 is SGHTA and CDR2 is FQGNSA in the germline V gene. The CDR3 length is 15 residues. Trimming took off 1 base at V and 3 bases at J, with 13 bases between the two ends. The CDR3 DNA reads TGTGCCAGCAGCTTAGTCCCCCAGGGGCTCTACGAGCAGTACTTC. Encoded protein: CASSLVPQGLYEQYF.

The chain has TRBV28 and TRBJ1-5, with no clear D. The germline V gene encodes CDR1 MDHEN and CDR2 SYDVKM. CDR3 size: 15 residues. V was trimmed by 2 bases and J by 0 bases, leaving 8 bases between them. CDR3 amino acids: CASSLENSSNQPQHF. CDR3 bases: TGTGCCAGCAGTTTAGAAAACAGTAGCAATCAGCCCCAGCATTTT. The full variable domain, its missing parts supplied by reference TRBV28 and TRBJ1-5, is DVKVTQSSRYLVKRTGEKVFLECVQDMDHENMFWYRQDPGLGLRLIYFSYDVKMKEKGDIPEGYSVSREKKERFSLILESASTNQTSMYLCASSLENSSNQPQHFGDGTRLSIL.

Here the CDR3 DNA reads TGTGCCAGCACGGGGGACAGGGCTCGGAATGAGCAGTTCTTC. Translating gives CASTGDRARNEQFF. The chain couples TRBV9 to TRBJ2-1; the match to TRBD1 covers 9 bases. Germline CDR1 SGDLS, CDR2 YYNGEE. The CDR3 is made up of 14 amino acids. After removal of 6 bases from V and 7 bases from J, the junction contained 8 bases not matched to a gene.

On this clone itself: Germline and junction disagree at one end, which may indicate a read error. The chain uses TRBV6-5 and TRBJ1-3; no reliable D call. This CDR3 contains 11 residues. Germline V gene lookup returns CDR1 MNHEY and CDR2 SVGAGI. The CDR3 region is CVSSSGNTIYF. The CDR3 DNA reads TGTGTCAGCAGTTCGGGAAACACCATATATTTT.

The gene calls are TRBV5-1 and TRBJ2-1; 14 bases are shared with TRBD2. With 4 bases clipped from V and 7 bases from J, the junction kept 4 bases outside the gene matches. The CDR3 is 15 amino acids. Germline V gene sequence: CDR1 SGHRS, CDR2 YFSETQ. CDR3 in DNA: TGCGCCAGCAGCCTAGGGACTAGCGGGAGAAATGAGCAGTTCTTC. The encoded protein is CASSLGTSGRNEQFF.

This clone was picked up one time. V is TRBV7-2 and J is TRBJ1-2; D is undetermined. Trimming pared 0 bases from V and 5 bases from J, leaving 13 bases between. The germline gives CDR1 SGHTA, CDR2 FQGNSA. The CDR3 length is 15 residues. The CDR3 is CASSLALARTYGYTF. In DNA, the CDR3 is TGTGCCAGCAGCTTAGCGCTCGCCAGAACATATGGCTACACCTTC.

The CDR3 here is CASSLAPGQYYNEQFF. In DNA form, the CDR3 reads TGCGCCAGCAGCTTGGCCCCGGGACAGTACTACAATGAGCAGTTCTTC. The V and J genes are TRBV5-1 and TRBJ2-1, with 7 bases that match TRBD1. Looked up from germline, CDR1 is SGHRS and CDR2 is YFSETQ. The CDR3 covers 16 residues. J lost 3 bases, V lost 0 bases, and 6 bases had no gene match.

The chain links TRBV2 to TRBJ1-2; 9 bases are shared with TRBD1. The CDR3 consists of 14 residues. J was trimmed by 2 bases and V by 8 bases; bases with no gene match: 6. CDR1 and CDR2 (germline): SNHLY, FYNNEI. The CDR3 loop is CASPGQGRNYGYTF. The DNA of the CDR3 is TGTGCCAGCCCGGGACAGGGACGAAACTATGGCTACACCTTC.

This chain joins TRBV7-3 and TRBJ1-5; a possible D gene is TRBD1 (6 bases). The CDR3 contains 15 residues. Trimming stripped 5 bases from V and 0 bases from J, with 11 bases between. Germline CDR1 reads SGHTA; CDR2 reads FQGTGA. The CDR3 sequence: CASSPQGHSNQPQHF. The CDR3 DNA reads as TGTGCCAGCAGCCCACAGGGTCATAGCAATCAGCCCCAGCATTTT.